This is a list of T cell receptor beta chains from one sample in a study of memory CD4+ T cells and cytomegalovirus serostatus. Using immunoSEQ multiplex PCR, the repertoire was profiled, and TCRdb retains in-frame clones only, with some absent. The sample includes 45,000 to 70,000 clones, more than 65% of them seen just once. The sequencing input was memory CD4+ T cells from blood. These receptors all come from an adult in good health and CMV-seronegative. Some clones in this sample may be carry-over from other donors' samples. Each CDR3 is given with its conserved first and last residue. D genes are given only for firm matches. Only some rows state a clone size, as once, few, many or a class for expanded clones.

d_gene: TRBD2
v_gene: TRBV9
len: 14
abundance: -
j_gene: TRBJ2-2
CDR3nt: TGTGCCAGCAGGACTAGCGGGAACACCGGGGAGCTGTTTTTT
CDR3aa: CASRTSGNTGELFF

d_gene: TRBD1
v_gene: TRBV7-8
len: 15
abundance: -
j_gene: TRBJ2-2
CDR3nt: TGTGCCAGCAGCTCACAGGGGAGAGGTGCCGGGGAGCTGTTTTTT
CDR3aa: CASSSQGRGAGELFF

d_gene: TRBD2
v_gene: TRBV5-4
len: 15
abundance: -
j_gene: TRBJ2-3
CDR3nt: TGTGCCAGCACTCCAGGACTAGCGGTCACAGATACGCAGTATTTT
CDR3aa: CASTPGLAVTDTQYF

d_gene: TRBD1
v_gene: TRBV30
len: 16
abundance: -
j_gene: TRBJ1-2
CDR3nt: TGTGCCTGGAGTGTACTTGGGACAGGGATAGTCTATGGCTACACCTTC
CDR3aa: CAWSVLGTGIVYGYTF

d_gene: TRBD1
v_gene: TRBV30
len: 17
abundance: -
j_gene: TRBJ1-6
CDR3nt: TGTGCCTGGAGTCGGGGGACCGGGACAGAAAGTAATTCACCCCTCCACTTT
CDR3aa: CAWSRGTGTESNSPLHF

d_gene: -
v_gene: TRBV13
len: 14
abundance: -
j_gene: TRBJ2-7
CDR3nt: TGTGCCAGCAGCAGGACGGGCCAACTCTACGAGCAGTACTTC
CDR3aa: CASSRTGQLYEQYF

d_gene: TRBD2
v_gene: TRBV28
len: 16
abundance: -
j_gene: TRBJ2-3
CDR3nt: TGTGCCAGCAGTCCACTGGCGGGAGGTGAGAGAGATACGCAGTATTTT
CDR3aa: CASSPLAGGERDTQYF

d_gene: -
v_gene: TRBV4-2
len: 15
abundance: once
j_gene: TRBJ2-1
CDR3nt: TGTGCCAGCAGCCAAGGGTCGGGGGCGCAAGGTGAGCAGTTCTTC
CDR3aa: CASSQGSGAQGEQFF

d_gene: -
v_gene: TRBV28
len: 14
abundance: -
j_gene: TRBJ2-7
CDR3nt: TGTGCCAGCAGCCCTAGGAGGAGCTCCTACGAGCAGTACTTC
CDR3aa: CASSPRRSSYEQYF

d_gene: TRBD1
v_gene: TRBV28
len: 13
abundance: -
j_gene: TRBJ1-5
CDR3nt: TGTGCCAGCCGGGACAGGGGGGGTCAGCCCCAGCATTTT
CDR3aa: CASRDRGGQPQHF

d_gene: -
v_gene: TRBV30
len: 16
abundance: -
j_gene: TRBJ1-4
CDR3nt: TGTGCCTGGAGTGGGCCTGGGGGAATGACTAATGAAAAACTGTTTTTT
CDR3aa: CAWSGPGGMTNEKLFF

d_gene: -
v_gene: TRBV7-8
len: 15
abundance: -
j_gene: TRBJ1-5
CDR3nt: TGTGCCAGCACCCGGGACGGATATAGCAATCAGCCCCAGCATTTT
CDR3aa: CASTRDGYSNQPQHF

d_gene: -
v_gene: TRBV15
len: 12
abundance: -
j_gene: TRBJ1-2
CDR3nt: TGTGCCACCAGCAGGGGCCCCTATGGCTACACCTTC
CDR3aa: CATSRGPYGYTF

d_gene: -
v_gene: TRBV6-6
len: 13
abundance: -
j_gene: TRBJ2-1
CDR3nt: TGTGCCAGCAGTTACTCAAACCGGGGCCCACAGTTCTTC
CDR3aa: CASSYSNRGPQFF

d_gene: -
v_gene: TRBV30
len: 15
abundance: -
j_gene: TRBJ2-1
CDR3nt: TGTGCCTGGAGGCGACTAGGGGGCTCCTACAATGAGCAGTTCTTC
CDR3aa: CAWRRLGGSYNEQFF

d_gene: TRBD1
v_gene: TRBV30
len: 15
abundance: -
j_gene: TRBJ1-4
CDR3nt: TGTGCCTGGAGTGCTCAACAGGGGATTAATGAAAAACTGTTTTTT
CDR3aa: CAWSAQQGINEKLFF

d_gene: -
v_gene: TRBV7-2
len: 14
abundance: -
j_gene: TRBJ1-3
CDR3nt: TGTGCCAGCAGCCGAAGTAGCTCTGGAAACACCATATATTTT
CDR3aa: CASSRSSSGNTIYF

d_gene: TRBD1
v_gene: TRBV4-1
len: 16
abundance: -
j_gene: TRBJ2-7
CDR3nt: TGCGCCAGCAGCCAAGGGGGACAGCAAACACTCCACGAGCAGTACTTC
CDR3aa: CASSQGGQQTLHEQYF

d_gene: -
v_gene: TRBV5-1
len: 15
abundance: -
j_gene: TRBJ2-1
CDR3nt: TGCGCCAGCAGCCTTACCCCAGGGAGTTACAATGAGCAGTTCTTC
CDR3aa: CASSLTPGSYNEQFF

d_gene: -
v_gene: TRBV10-1
len: 12
abundance: few
j_gene: TRBJ1-5
CDR3nt: TGCGCCAACCCAGCCGGCAATCAGCCCCAGCATTTT
CDR3aa: CANPAGNQPQHF

d_gene: TRBD2
v_gene: TRBV7-2
len: 19
abundance: -
j_gene: TRBJ2-7
CDR3nt: TGTGCCAGCAGCATACAATCGACTAGCGGGTGGTCCATCTCCTACGAGCAGTACTTC
CDR3aa: CASSIQSTSGWSISYEQYF

d_gene: -
v_gene: TRBV5-1
len: 15
abundance: once
j_gene: TRBJ1-3
CDR3nt: TGCGCCAGCAGCCCCACAACGAGCTCTGGAAACACCATATATTTT
CDR3aa: CASSPTTSSGNTIYF

d_gene: -
v_gene: TRBV19
len: 14
abundance: once
j_gene: TRBJ1-2
CDR3nt: TGTGCCAGTACTCGGTCCGCGACTAACTATGGCTACACCTTC
CDR3aa: CASTRSATNYGYTF

d_gene: -
v_gene: TRBV5-4
len: 12
abundance: -
j_gene: TRBJ2-7
CDR3nt: TGTGCCAGCAGCCCGAAAGGAGGCGAGCAGTACTTC
CDR3aa: CASSPKGGEQYF

d_gene: -
v_gene: TRBV6-1
len: 14
abundance: once
j_gene: TRBJ2-2
CDR3nt: TGTGCCAGCATCGCGGGCTCGAACACCGGGGAGCTGTTTTTT
CDR3aa: CASIAGSNTGELFF

d_gene: -
v_gene: TRBV28
len: 13
abundance: -
j_gene: TRBJ1-2
CDR3nt: TGTGCCAGCAGTTCCACAGAGCATTATGGCTACACCTTC
CDR3aa: CASSSTEHYGYTF

d_gene: -
v_gene: TRBV6-1
len: 16
abundance: -
j_gene: TRBJ2-1
CDR3nt: TGTGCCAGCAGTGTTCCGGGCAGCGGCTCCTACAATGAGCAGTTCTTC
CDR3aa: CASSVPGSGSYNEQFF

d_gene: -
v_gene: TRBV6-1
len: 14
abundance: few
j_gene: TRBJ1-1
CDR3nt: TGTGCCAGCAGTGAGGGTGGCCTGAACACTGAAGCTTTCTTT
CDR3aa: CASSEGGLNTEAFF

d_gene: -
v_gene: TRBV6-6
len: 14
abundance: once
j_gene: TRBJ1-5
CDR3nt: TGTGCCAGCAGTGATCCGGGGGCGGAACAGCCCCAGCATTTT
CDR3aa: CASSDPGAEQPQHF

d_gene: -
v_gene: TRBV7-8
len: 14
abundance: -
j_gene: TRBJ2-7
CDR3nt: TGTGCCAGCAGCTTAGCGCTATGTGGCGGCGAGCAGTACTTC
CDR3aa: CASSLALCGGEQYF

d_gene: TRBD1
v_gene: TRBV4-2
len: 15
abundance: -
j_gene: TRBJ1-2
CDR3nt: TGTGCCAGCAGCCAAGAGAGGGGACAGAACTATGGCTACACCTTC
CDR3aa: CASSQERGQNYGYTF

d_gene: TRBD2
v_gene: TRBV15
len: 17
abundance: -
j_gene: TRBJ2-1
CDR3nt: TGTGCCACCAGCACGATGACTAGCGGGAAGAACTACAATGAGCAGTTCTTC
CDR3aa: CATSTMTSGKNYNEQFF

d_gene: TRBD1
v_gene: TRBV14
len: 15
abundance: -
j_gene: TRBJ2-7
CDR3nt: TGTGCCAGCAGCCCCCCCGGACAGGGGACCCACGAGCAGTACTTC
CDR3aa: CASSPPGQGTHEQYF

d_gene: -
v_gene: TRBV7-2
len: 14
abundance: -
j_gene: TRBJ2-5
CDR3nt: TGTGCCAGCAGCTTATCGCGGCCAAGCGGGACCCAGTACTTC
CDR3aa: CASSLSRPSGTQYF

d_gene: TRBD1
v_gene: TRBV28
len: 13
abundance: -
j_gene: TRBJ1-4
CDR3nt: TGTGCCACGCAGGGACAGGTGACTGAAAAACTGTTTTTT
CDR3aa: CATQGQVTEKLFF

d_gene: -
v_gene: TRBV15
len: 15
abundance: -
j_gene: TRBJ1-1
CDR3nt: TGTGCCACCGAGCGAGGAGGAAGTGGTAGTCGGGAAGCTTTCTTT
CDR3aa: CATERGGSGSREAFF

d_gene: -
v_gene: TRBV28
len: 12
abundance: -
j_gene: TRBJ2-5
CDR3nt: TGTGCCAGCAGTTTACCAGTAGGGACCCAGTACTTC
CDR3aa: CASSLPVGTQYF

d_gene: -
v_gene: TRBV7-3
len: 14
abundance: few
j_gene: TRBJ1-1
CDR3nt: TGTGCCAGCAGCTTGGGGGGTTTCAACACTGAAGCTTTCTTT
CDR3aa: CASSLGGFNTEAFF

d_gene: -
v_gene: TRBV28
len: 15
abundance: -
j_gene: TRBJ2-5
CDR3nt: TGTGCCATCGCGAGGACAGGAGGGTACCAAGAGACCCAGTACTTC
CDR3aa: CAIARTGGYQETQYF

d_gene: -
v_gene: TRBV5-1
len: 14
abundance: -
j_gene: TRBJ2-3
CDR3nt: TGCGCCAGCAGCTTGGCCGCCGACACAGATACGCAGTATTTT
CDR3aa: CASSLAADTDTQYF

d_gene: -
v_gene: TRBV5-4
len: 14
abundance: few
j_gene: TRBJ2-1
CDR3nt: TGTGCCAGCAGCCTCACCCGGAGAGGCGATGAGCAGTTCTTC
CDR3aa: CASSLTRRGDEQFF

d_gene: -
v_gene: TRBV2
len: 16
abundance: -
j_gene: TRBJ1-5
CDR3nt: TGTGCCAGCAGTGAAAACTCTGGAGGGGTCAATCAGCCCCAGCATTTT
CDR3aa: CASSENSGGVNQPQHF